This T cell receptor beta chain originates from a study of T-cell memory formation after mild COVID-19. 5'RACE primed from the constant segment yielded TCR alpha and TCR beta cDNA libraries bearing sample barcodes and UMIs. TCRdb re-called the 5' RACE reads with MiXCR, one entry per CDR3 protein. The sample lists roughly 450,000 distinct CDR3 sequences, 15% to 20% occurring once. Looked up from germline, CDR1 is LGHNA and CDR2 is YSLEER. This CDR3 spans 14 amino acids. V was cut by 0 bases and J by 4 bases, with 10 bases left in between. The TCR was taken from an adult woman who had mild COVID-19 (a few samples of this study predate the infection). Cell type and time point are not known. This chain uses TRBV4-3 with TRBJ2-7; D is undetermined. The sequenced material came from PBMCs or a T cell subset sorted from them (not recorded which). The CDR3 here is CASSQEYAPYEQYF. In DNA form, the CDR3 reads TGCGCCAGCAGCCAAGAGTACGCTCCGTACGAGCAGTACTTC.